This T cell receptor (beta chain) is from a study of blood T cell repertoires in COVID-19 (dated by TCRdb to the early 2020s). Notes on the research overall: The collaborator samples originated in the United States, Italy and Spain and spanned the acute and convalescent phases of COVID-19. The prospective study material was composed of cDNA or gDNA derived from T cells, B-cell-depleted T cells, or PBMCs. Deeply sampled blood TCRbeta repertoires from subjects exposed to, actively infected with, or recovered from COVID-19 were included in the dataset. The repertoires were released in a freely available public database intended as a resource for research on the immune response to SARS-CoV-2. The samples were drawn from two sources: the first 160 participants of the ongoing ImmuneRACE study, and 1,000 to 1,500 subjects contributed by 6 global collaborators. A de-identified subject ID, COVID-19 status, age in years and sex were almost always included in the sample metadata. Where available, HLA class I and class II types were obtained from metadata supplied by the sample provider rather than from assay-based typing.

Results and caveats for the whole study, not just this receptor: Clinical and demographic metadata were provided uncurated, with the amount varying by source and participant.

Each collaborating institution followed its own protocols to collect whole blood in K2EDTA tubes. Collaborator samples were shipped for TCRbeta analysis as frozen whole blood, isolated PBMCs, or DNA extracted from either sample type. TCRbeta CDR3 regions were amplified from genomic DNA by means of the immunoSEQ Assay, a bias-controlled multiplex PCR. Turning to the authors' computational methods: Within the assay, amplification of reference gene primers was used to estimate how many nucleated cells each sample contained. Sequence reads were collapsed and filtered to measure the absolute abundance of every unique TCRbeta CDR3 rearrangement. For each sample, productive Simpson clonality was calculated as the square root of Simpson's diversity index over productive rearrangements. Here the immuneACCESS table is served through TCRdb, limited to in-frame sequences with V and J called. Missing clones are a known gap in these copies; in checked studies unresolved V genes cover under half, and the rest lacks a known reason. Clone size and V and J calls were adopted from that table, with D and trimming inferred from the DNA. This sample lists roughly 250,000 clones; roughly 80% were detected once. The top ten clonotypes cover more than 9.5% of the sample.

A note on this clone: No antigen is known for it. Per-nucleotide qualities are absent, and no much larger clonotype sits a single base away.

CDR1 and CDR2 were assigned from the germline V gene (reference sequence) as SEHNR and FQNEAQ. Measured from the cysteine to the phenylalanine, the CDR3 is 15 residues long. Here the CDR3 DNA is all that survives: 45 bases in frame from base 1. Germline trimming: 3 bases from V, 4 bases from J; junction bases outside gene matches: 5. Source material: peripheral blood. The rearranged segments are TRBV7-9 and TRBJ1-3, with 8 bases matching TRBD1. The receptor was derived from a woman aged 80 or over with acute or convalescent COVID-19. The CDR3 reads as follows: CASSLRTGLGNTIYF. The DNA sequence is as follows: TGTGCCAGCAGCTTGAGGACAGGGTTAGGAAACACCATATATTTT.